A single TCR beta chain is shown here with its context. The primer mix had 60 Vbeta and 13 Jbeta primers. Assay used: immunoSEQ multiplex PCR; TCRdb lists only in-frame clones, some missing. Counted here are roughly 96,000 clones, about four fifths occurring once; the ten biggest clones make up around 14%. The data stem from a study of cytomegalovirus exposure and HLA in healthy donors. From germline, CDR1 is KGHSH and CDR2 LQKENI. The CDR3 extends over 13 amino acids. V was pared by 3 bases and J by 3 bases, with 9 bases between. The receptor comes from a woman in her seventies in good health and CMV-seropositive. The chain uses TRBV18 and TRBJ2-7, with D maybe TRBD2 (5 bases). The sample consisted of PBMCs. CDR3 sequence reads: CASSPGRGYEQYF. The CDR3 DNA follows: TGTGCCAGCTCACCCGGACGGGGCTACGAGCAGTACTTC.